This TCR beta chain comes out of a study of monozygotic twins with inflammatory bowel disease. For each CDR3 protein, TCRdb gives one entry from its re-call of the 5' RACE reads, without DNA. The sample table includes approximately 150,000 distinct CDR3 sequences. Notes on the study in general: It was not supported that a single strong signal or clonotype was associated with IBD. The sharing of clonotypes with others was lower in IBD patients than in healthy twins, especially with disease activity. TCRbeta diversity (inverse Simpson) was lower in IBD patients than in healthy co-twins.

The CDR3 consists of 20 residues. In germline, CDR1 is DFQATT, CDR2 SNEGSKA (reference sequence). A note on this clonotype: What it recognizes is unknown.

The clonotype originates from a human donor with ulcerative colitis or Crohn's disease, or a healthy co-twin of an affected twin (not recorded which). This chain joins TRBV20-1 and TRBJ1-1; with no DNA, the TCRdb D assignment of TRBD1 cannot be verified. The sequenced sample was blood. The CDR3 spells CSARPPARRDRGRRGTEAFF.